Listed here are 3 T cell receptor beta chains from one sample, sequenced in a study of blood T cell repertoires in COVID-19. Only in-frame clones appear in the TCRdb table, and some are missing; sequencing was by immunoSEQ multiplex PCR. The sample contains approximately 190,000 clones, roughly 87% of which appear only once. The sequenced material came from peripheral blood. All receptors derive from a woman between 55 and 75 years old with COVID-19, enrolled during active disease.

The chain has TRBV9 and TRBJ1-1; maybe TRBD1 (6 bases). Germline V gives CDR1 SGDLS, CDR2 YYNGEE. Trimming removed 1 base from V and 1 base from J, with 11 bases in between. The CDR3 loop spans 15 amino acids. CDR3 bases: TGTGCCAGCAGCGTAACGGGACATCGGAACACTGAAGCTTTCTTT. Protein: CASSVTGHRNTEAFF.

In its sample, this clone was seen a few times. V and J are TRBV6-5 and TRBJ1-2, with D possibly matching TRBD1 (5 bases). V lost 5 bases, J lost 8 bases, and 12 bases lay in between. CDR1 and CDR2 (germline): MNHEY, SVGAGI. The CDR3 spans 12 residues. The CDR3 nucleotides are TGTGCCAGCAGTCCAGGGAATGGCGGCTACACCTTC. Translation gives CASSPGNGGYTF.

This clone was seen a single time. The genes are TRBV6-5 and TRBJ1-5, with D possibly TRBD1 on 6 matching bases. CDR1 and CDR2 (germline): MNHEY, SVGAGI. The V and J ends lost 3 bases and 2 bases respectively, with 14 bases between them. The CDR3 consists of 16 residues. This chain's CDR3 is CASSYTRNRGNQPQHF. For the CDR3, the DNA is TGTGCCAGCAGTTATACGCGGAACAGGGGCAATCAGCCCCAGCATTTT.